The rows below give T cell receptor beta chains drawn from one sample of a study of blood T cell repertoires in COVID-19. Some clones are missing from TCRdb's copy, which holds only in-frame ones; the method was immunoSEQ multiplex PCR. Here the sample spans about 180,000 clones, 78% being singletons. The sample consisted of PBMCs or T cells enriched from blood (not recorded which). Source of these receptors: a woman between 50 and 59 years old who had recovered from COVID-19. Both conserved end residues are part of each CDR3. The order of the fields is D gene, J gene, clone size, V gene, CDR3 protein, CDR3 DNA. D genes are given only for firm matches. Size is stated for part of the rows, as once, few or many counts, or as a class when the clone is expanded.

- | TRBJ1-1 | - | TRBV11-2 | CASSPRKGTEAFF | TGTGCCAGCAGCCCACGAAAGGGGACTGAAGCTTTCTTT
TRBD1 | TRBJ1-1 | - | TRBV19 | CASTPWTGAPTEAFF | TGTGCCAGTACCCCCTGGACAGGGGCTCCCACTGAAGCTTTCTTT
TRBD2 | TRBJ2-7 | - | TRBV5-6 | CASSHSGSSHEQYF | TGTGCCAGCAGCCATAGCGGGAGCTCCCACGAGCAGTACTTC
TRBD1 | TRBJ2-7 | few | TRBV4-2 | CASTGDRGNEQYF | TGTGCCAGCACCGGGGACAGGGGTAACGAGCAGTACTTC
TRBD2 | TRBJ2-2 | - | TRBV18 | CASSPREASGRPGELFF | TGTGCCAGCTCACCTCGGGAGGCTAGCGGGAGACCCGGGGAGCTGTTTTTT
TRBD2 | TRBJ2-7 | - | TRBV19 | CASTEGLAGGEQYF | TGTGCCAGTACCGAGGGACTAGCGGGCGGCGAGCAGTACTTC
- | TRBJ1-5 | - | TRBV7-8 | CASSLSRGQPQHF | TGTGCCAGCAGCTTAAGCCGAGGGCAGCCCCAGCATTTT
TRBD1 | TRBJ1-3 | few | TRBV4-1 | CASSNRGSAGNTIYF | TGCGCCAGCAGCAACAGGGGTAGTGCTGGAAACACCATATATTTT
TRBD2 | TRBJ2-3 | - | TRBV19 | CASTGLAGGPSTDTQYF | TGTGCCAGTACGGGACTAGCGGGAGGCCCTAGCACAGATACGCAGTATTTT
- | TRBJ1-2 | once | TRBV4-1 | CASSQEIALFRTETNYGYTF | TGCGCCAGCAGCCAAGAGATCGCCCTGTTCCGGACAGAGACTAACTATGGCTACACCTTC
- | TRBJ2-3 | - | TRBV11-2 | CASNRAFGGTDTQYF | TGTGCCAGTAACAGGGCGTTCGGAGGCACAGATACGCAGTATTTT
- | TRBJ2-3 | - | TRBV2 | CASSGGQRGFTDTQYF | TGTGCCAGCAGTGGTGGACAGCGTGGGTTCACAGATACGCAGTATTTT
- | TRBJ2-2 | - | TRBV2 | CASTPVPLNTGELFF | TGTGCCAGCACCCCTGTTCCGTTGAACACCGGGGAGCTGTTTTTT
TRBD2 | TRBJ2-2 | - | TRBV5-1 | CASSLTSGIITGELFF | TGCGCCAGCAGCTTGACTAGCGGGATTATCACCGGGGAGCTGTTTTTT
TRBD1 | TRBJ2-1 | - | TRBV5-1 | CASSGGQGATYNEQFF | TGCGCCAGCAGCGGTGGACAGGGGGCCACCTACAATGAGCAGTTCTTC
TRBD1 | TRBJ1-1 | - | TRBV29-1 | CSGKTGQNTEAFF | TGCAGCGGAAAGACAGGGCAGAACACTGAAGCTTTCTTT
TRBD2 | TRBJ2-2 | - | TRBV5-1 | CASSPTSGRAATGELFF | TGCGCCAGCAGCCCGACTAGCGGGAGGGCGGCCACCGGGGAGCTGTTTTTT
- | TRBJ1-3 | - | TRBV23-1 | CASRSQGAGNTIYF | TGCGCCAGCAGATCACAGGGCGCCGGAAACACCATATATTTT
TRBD1 | TRBJ1-2 | - | TRBV9 | CASSAPTGGGYGYTF | TGTGCCAGCAGCGCCCCCACAGGGGGAGGCTATGGCTACACCTTC
- | TRBJ2-1 | - | TRBV14 | CASSQVRGGPYNEQFF | TGTGCCAGCAGCCAAGTGCGAGGAGGGCCCTACAATGAGCAGTTCTTC
- | TRBJ1-5 | once | TRBV21-1 | CASSNPGRDWGPQHF | TGTGCCAGCAGTAATCCCGGACGGGACTGGGGGCCCCAGCATTTT
TRBD2 | TRBJ2-1 | - | TRBV9 | CASSTRLADEQFF | TGTGCCAGCAGCACGCGACTAGCCGATGAGCAGTTCTTC
- | TRBJ2-5 | - | TRBV20-1 | CSASLGGETQYF | TGCAGTGCCAGTCTAGGCGGGGAGACCCAGTACTTC
- | TRBJ2-2 | few | TRBV4-2 | CASSLSGGNTGELFF | TGTGCCAGCAGCCTGTCGGGGGGCAACACCGGGGAGCTGTTTTTT
TRBD2 | TRBJ2-3 | - | TRBV24-1 | CATSEVALADSTDTQYF | TGTGCCACCAGTGAAGTGGCACTAGCGGATAGCACAGATACGCAGTATTTT
- | TRBJ2-3 | - | TRBV30 | CASHAGKGNTDTQYF | TGTGCCAGCCATGCGGGAAAGGGAAACACAGATACGCAGTATTTT
- | TRBJ1-3 | - | TRBV30 | CAWSVPRNTIYF | TGTGCCTGGAGTGTACCCAGGAACACCATATATTTT
TRBD1 | TRBJ1-1 | - | TRBV24-1 | CATSDSSSDRDAEAFF | TGTGCCACCAGTGATTCTTCCTCCGACAGGGACGCTGAAGCTTTCTTT
- | TRBJ2-5 | - | TRBV27 | CASSSHNAQETQYF | TGTGCCAGCAGTTCCCACAACGCCCAAGAGACCCAGTACTTC
- | TRBJ2-5 | - | TRBV5-4 | CASSLAGQLPQETQYF | TGTGCCAGCAGCTTGGCGGGACAACTACCTCAAGAGACCCAGTACTTC
TRBD1 | TRBJ1-1 | - | TRBV12-5 | CASGPGGRGVTEAFF | TGTGCTAGTGGTCCAGGGGGCAGGGGAGTAACTGAAGCTTTCTTT
TRBD1 | TRBJ1-4 | - | TRBV5-4 | CASSRKQGADEKLFF | TGTGCCAGCAGCAGGAAACAGGGGGCTGATGAAAAACTGTTTTTT
TRBD1 | TRBJ2-1 | - | TRBV6-5 | CASPDDRDNEQFF | TGTGCCAGCCCGGACGACAGGGACAATGAGCAGTTCTTC
- | TRBJ2-7 | - | TRBV5-1 | CASSLVQAPLSEQYF | TGCGCCAGCAGCTTGGTACAGGCCCCCCTGAGCGAGCAGTACTTC
- | TRBJ2-4 | - | TRBV10-1 | CASSEGRGGPGEGNIQYF | TGCGCCAGCAGTGAGGGACGTGGAGGCCCAGGGGAAGGAAACATTCAGTACTTC
- | TRBJ1-1 | - | TRBV3-1/TRBV3-2 | CASSQRTWGENTEAFF | TGTGCCAGCAGCCAGAGAACCTGGGGGGAGAACACTGAAGCTTTCTTT
- | TRBJ2-3 | - | TRBV10-2 | CASSESPTSTDTQYF | TGCGCCAGCAGTGAGTCCCCGACTAGCACAGATACGCAGTATTTT
- | TRBJ2-2 | - | TRBV7-9 | CASSQDRLSIGELFF | TGTGCCAGCAGCCAAGACCGACTTTCAATCGGGGAGCTGTTTTTT
TRBD1 | TRBJ1-1 | - | TRBV7-3 | CASRKTGVTEAFF | TGTGCCAGCAGAAAGACAGGGGTGACTGAAGCTTTCTTT
- | TRBJ1-2 | - | TRBV5-1 | CASSLGDITNYGYTF | TGCGCCAGCAGCTTGGGGGACATTACTAACTATGGCTACACCTTC
- | TRBJ1-5 | - | TRBV4-2 | CASSPGLTEGQPQHF | TGTGCCAGCAGCCCCGGCCTGACAGAAGGTCAGCCCCAGCATTTT
- | TRBJ2-2 | - | TRBV7-3 | CASSTGFRSGGELFF | TGTGCCAGCAGTACCGGGTTTCGATCGGGCGGGGAGCTGTTTTTT
TRBD1 | TRBJ1-2 | few | TRBV6-5 | CASSYSRDRDSGYTF | TGTGCCAGCAGTTACTCGAGGGACAGGGATTCGGGCTACACCTTC
- | TRBJ1-5 | - | TRBV28 | CASRLGEYSNQPQHF | TGTGCCAGCAGATTGGGAGAGTATAGCAATCAGCCCCAGCATTTT
- | TRBJ1-1 | - | TRBV5-1 | CASWVGSSNTEAFF | TGCGCCAGCTGGGTGGGCAGTTCGAACACTGAAGCTTTCTTT